This T cell receptor beta chain was observed in a study of Ad26.COV2.S vaccination and SARS-CoV-2 variants. Overall study findings and caveats: After vaccination, substantial breadth of spike-specific CD8+ and CD4+ responses was reported.

Indicated treatment: over 15 received Ad26.COV2.S at low or high dose, single or two shots; roughly five received placebo; per-sample allocation not given. Sampling was done on day 63 after the first vaccine or placebo injection. An Ad26 vector expressing Wuhan-strain SARS-CoV-2 spike served as the vaccine. Trimming removed 4 bases at V and 1 base at J, with 13 bases between. Germline CDR1 reads SQVTM; CDR2 reads ANQGSEA. The CDR3 is made up of 14 amino acids. Measured with immunoSEQ multiplex PCR; TCRdb has only the in-frame clones, and not every one. The table lists more than 300,000 clones, around four fifths of them singletons. As concerns this clone: Its antigen is undetermined.

The chain recombines TRBV29-1 with TRBJ2-5, with D tentatively TRBD2 (7 bases). The receptor was isolated from a person between 18 and 65 years old who received the Ad26.COV2.S COVID-19 vaccine or a placebo. This specimen consisted of peripheral blood, obtained in a trial of Ad26.COV2.S vaccine versus placebo. CDR3 residues: CSVARGGSQETQYF. CDR3 coding DNA: TGCAGCGTTGCAAGGGGGGGCAGCCAAGAGACCCAGTACTTC. The full variable domain, in which reference TRBV29-1 and TRBJ2-5 provide the parts outside the CDR3, is SAVISQKPSRDICQRGTSLTIQCQVDSQVTMMFWYRQQPGQSLTLIATANQGSEATYESGFVIDKFPISRPNLTFSTLTVSNMSPEDSSIYLCSVARGGSQETQYFGPGTRLLVL.